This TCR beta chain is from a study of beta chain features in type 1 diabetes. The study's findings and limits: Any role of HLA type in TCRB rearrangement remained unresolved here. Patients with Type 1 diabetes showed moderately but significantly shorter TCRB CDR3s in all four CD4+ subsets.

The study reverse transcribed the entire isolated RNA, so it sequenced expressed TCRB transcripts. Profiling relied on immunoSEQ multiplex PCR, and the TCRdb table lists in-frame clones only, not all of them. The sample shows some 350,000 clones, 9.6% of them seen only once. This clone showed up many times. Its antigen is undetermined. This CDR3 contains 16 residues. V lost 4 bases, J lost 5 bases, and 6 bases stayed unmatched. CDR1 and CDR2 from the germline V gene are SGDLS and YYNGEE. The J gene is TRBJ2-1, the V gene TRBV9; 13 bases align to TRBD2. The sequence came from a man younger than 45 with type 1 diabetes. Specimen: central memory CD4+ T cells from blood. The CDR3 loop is CASSLSGTSGDNEQFF. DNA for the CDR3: TGTGCCAGCAGCCTATCCGGGACTAGCGGGGACAATGAGCAGTTCTTC.